Listed here is a single TCR beta chain. Antigen specificity is unknown. These data are taken from a study of T-cell memory formation after mild COVID-19. Study conclusions and caveats: The study found contracting CD4+ clones mainly in CM and EM and contracting CD8+ clones in EMRA.

Trimming removed 3 bases from V and 7 bases from J, with 19 bases in between. The germline CDR1 and CDR2 sequences are SGHTA and FQGTGA. The CDR3 is 16 amino acids. Sample barcodes and UMIs were carried by the TCR alpha and TCR beta cDNA libraries that 5'RACE generated with constant-segment primers. MiXCR was run by TCRdb on the 5' RACE reads, yielding one entry per CDR3 protein. The profile shows about 350,000 distinct CDR3 sequences, under 15% of them singletons. The TCR sequence derives from a man aged 18-30 years who had mild COVID-19 (a few samples of this study predate the infection). Cell type and time point are not known. V gene TRBV7-3 combines with J gene TRBJ2-1; a weak D match, TRBD2 (5 bases). The sample taken for sequencing was PBMCs or a T cell subset sorted from them (not recorded which). CDR3 sequence (DNA): TGTGCCAGCAGCTTCTCTTGGAGCGGTACGAGGAATGAGCAGTTCTTC. Amino acid sequence: CASSFSWSGTRNEQFF.